This T cell receptor beta chain was identified in a study of T cell responses to AZD1222 COVID-19 vaccine. Germline V gene sequence: CDR1 ENHRY, CDR2 SYGVKD. With 4 bases removed from V and 5 bases from J, the gap between germline ends came to 17 bases. This CDR3 spans 15 amino acids. The repertoire was sequenced with immunoSEQ multiplex PCR; TCRdb's copy has only in-frame clones and lacks some. Of approximately 130,000 clones in the sample, approximately 90% are singletons; the top ten hold 1.6%. Specimen: peripheral blood, collected on day 0 of AZD1222 vaccination. This sequence originates from an adult in good health. The rearrangement joins TRBV10-3 to TRBJ1-1, with a weak D call TRBD1 (6 bases). CDR3 coding DNA: TGTGCCATCAGTGCGAAGGGGGGCGCGAAGACTGAAGCTTTCTTT. As protein: CAISAKGGAKTEAFF.